Listed here are 20 T cell receptor beta chains from one sample, sequenced in a study of CD8 T cells in ankylosing spondylitis. TCRdb re-derived calls from the 5' RACE reads in MiXCR, one entry per CDR3 protein. The table has 35,000 or so distinct CDR3 sequences, 5.5% to 7.5% seen once; the top ten hold less than 15%. Input material: blood, either unsorted or a sorted T cell fraction (not recorded which). The source of these receptors is a male donor with ankylosing spondylitis or in good health (not recorded which).

This clonotype was counted ten times or more. The chain is built from TRBV4-3 and TRBJ2-3; 12 bases line up with TRBD2. The CDR3 contains 18 residues. V shed 4 bases, J shed 0 bases, and the junction held 8 bases outside the gene matches. Germline assignment: CDR1 LGHNA and CDR2 YSLEER. CDR3 coding DNA: TGCGCCAGCAGCCTAAGGCCTAGCGGGGGGGGGAGCACAGATACGCAGTATTTT. Its translation: CASSLRPSGGGSTDTQYF.

In the case of this clonotype: Just one base apart from a much larger clone, this may be a read error. This sequence joins TRBV29-1 and TRBJ1-2; 10 bases are a match to TRBD1. The CDR3 has 14 amino acids. V dropped 7 bases and J dropped 5; count of bases not matched to a gene: 10. The V gene's germline CDR1 is SQVTM and CDR2 ANQGSEA. The CDR3 sequence: CSAGTGTGVYGYTF. CDR3 in DNA: TGCAGCGCTGGAACCGGGACAGGGGTTTATGGCTACACCTTC.

This clonotype occurred many times. The gene calls are TRBV18 and TRBJ2-3; perhaps TRBD2 as D (5 bases). Trimming took 0 bases from V and 5 from J, leaving 9 bases between them. Germline V gene sequence: CDR1 KGHSH, CDR2 LQKENI. The CDR3 length is 14 residues. The CDR3 loop is CASSPPLAGDTQYF. In DNA, the CDR3 is TGTGCCAGCTCACCACCCTTGGCGGGAGATACGCAGTATTTT.

This clonotype was counted ten times or more. The genes are TRBV28 and TRBJ2-4; possible D gene TRBD1, 6 bases. This CDR3 spans 19 amino acids. Germline-derived CDR1 and CDR2 are MDHEN and SYDVKM. V was trimmed by 3 bases and J by 2 bases, leaving 23 bases between them. The CDR3 here is CASSFYRDTRDSTKNIQYF. The CDR3 DNA follows: TGTGCCAGCAGTTTCTACAGGGACACCCGTGATAGCACCAAAAACATTCAGTACTTC.

Judged by abundance, this clonotype is medium-sized. The CDR3 loop reads CASSPDGFRTQYF. In DNA, the CDR3 is TGTGCCAGCAGTCCCGACGGGTTCCGGACCCAGTACTTC. J is TRBJ2-5 and V is TRBV12-3 or TRBV12-4; D gene unclear. V was trimmed by 5 bases and J by 7 bases, leaving 14 bases between them. The CDR3 is 13 amino acids.

In its sample, this clonotype was seen many times. The chain is built from TRBV2 and TRBJ2-7, with 8 bases identical to TRBD1. This CDR3 contains 14 residues. Trimming at V came to 6 bases and at J to 0 bases, leaving 4 bases not matched to a gene. The germline V gene has CDR1 SNHLY and CDR2 FYNNEI. Written as DNA, the CDR3 is TGTGCCAGCAGCCCCGGGACAGGCTCCTACGAGCAGTACTTC. Translated, it gives CASSPGTGSYEQYF.

This clonotype was found many times. V usage is TRBV6-5 and J usage is TRBJ2-1; D is ambiguous. V shed 2 bases and J shed 1 base, with 12 bases lying between them. The CDR3 extends over 16 amino acids. From germline, CDR1 is MNHEY and CDR2 SVGAGI. The CDR3 sequence: CASSYADTVSYNEQFF. The CDR3 nucleotides are TGTGCCAGCAGTTACGCAGACACAGTATCCTACAATGAGCAGTTCTTC.

This clonotype has at least ten counts. V and J are TRBV20-1 and TRBJ2-7; D may be TRBD1 (6 bases). Between the trimmed V and J ends, which lost 0 bases and 6 bases, there was a span of 18 bases. Looked up from germline, CDR1 is DFQATT and CDR2 is SNEGSKA (reference sequence). This CDR3 is built from 15 residues. CDR3 amino acids: CSARDPRQGLLEQYF. For the CDR3, the DNA is TGCAGTGCTAGAGATCCGAGGCAGGGGCTACTCGAGCAGTACTTC.

The table lists this clonotype with many counts. This chain connects TRBV12-3 or TRBV12-4 to TRBJ2-4; the D gene is possibly TRBD1 (5 bases). The CDR3 length is 14 residues. V was trimmed by 3 bases and J by 0 bases, leaving 6 bases between them. The CDR3 reads CASSLGLAKNIQYF. The DNA for the CDR3 is TGTGCCAGCAGTTTGGGGCTAGCCAAAAACATTCAGTACTTC.

This clonotype has at least ten counts. The J gene is TRBJ1-2, the V gene TRBV3-1; possible D gene TRBD1, 5 bases. Germline V gene sequence: CDR1 LGHDT, CDR2 YNNKEL (reference sequence). V dropped 4 bases and J dropped 8 bases, with 11 bases sitting between them. The CDR3 sequence is 12 residues long. The CDR3 protein is CASSPPGSGYTF. Here the CDR3 DNA reads TGTGCCAGCAGCCCCCCAGGGTCGGGCTACACCTTC.

This clonotype was seen at least ten times. This chain links TRBV27 with TRBJ2-7, with D maybe TRBD1 (5 bases). The CDR3 covers 15 residues. The V and J ends lost 6 bases and 1 base respectively, with 16 bases between them. CDR1 MNHEY and CDR2 SMNVEV come from the germline V gene (reference sequence). CDR3 in DNA: TGTGCCAGCAGACTACAAACCACAGGTTCCTACGAGCAGTACTTC. As protein: CASRLQTTGSYEQYF.

At least ten counts were recorded for this clonotype. The chain recombines TRBV20-1 with TRBJ2-1; 8 nucleotides match TRBD2. Germline lookup yields CDR1 DFQATT and CDR2 SNEGSKA (reference sequence). The V gene end was trimmed by 7 bases and the J gene end by 7 bases; junction bases not matched to a gene: 12. This CDR3 region has 14 residues. The CDR3 reads CSVPPAGDLNEQFF. The CDR3 coding sequence is TGCAGTGTCCCACCAGCGGGGGATTTAAATGAGCAGTTCTTC.

This clonotype was seen repeatedly, ten times or more. The chain combines TRBV20-1 with TRBJ2-7; D is possibly TRBD1 (5 bases). This CDR3 has 11 residues. CDR1 is DFQATT and CDR2 is SNEGSKA in the germline V gene (reference sequence). With 6 bases removed from V and 4 bases from J, the gap between germline ends came to 10 bases. The CDR3 sequence is CSAKTVYEQYF. CDR3 DNA: TGCAGTGCCAAGACAGTGTACGAGCAGTACTTC.

This clonotype was seen repeatedly, ten times or more. A junction boundary mismatches the germline segment, possibly from a read error. The CDR3 sequence is CASSLPPRWSF. For the CDR3, the DNA is TGTGCCAGCAGCCTACCCCCCCGGTGGTCCTTC. The V and J genes are TRBV7-9 and TRBJ2-7; D is unresolved. The CDR3 length is 11 residues. Germline V CDR1 and CDR2: SEHNR, FQNEAQ (reference sequence).

This clonotype was detected many times. This chain uses TRBV24-1 with TRBJ2-1, with D possibly TRBD2 on 6 matching bases. Germline CDR1 and CDR2: KGHDR and SFDVKD. CDR3 length: 16 residues. V lost 3 bases and J lost 8, with 19 bases in between. Here the CDR3 reads CATSDRGLERQYEQFF. CDR3 in DNA: TGTGCCACCAGTGATCGGGGACTGGAACGTCAGTATGAGCAGTTCTTC.

This clonotype has a count of ten or more. The chain uses TRBV7-9 and TRBJ1-2; a weak D match, TRBD1 (5 bases). This CDR3 is built from 15 residues. Germline CDR1 is SEHNR and CDR2 is FQNEAQ (reference sequence). With 3 bases removed from V and 8 bases from J, the gap between germline ends came to 19 bases. CDR3 sequence (DNA): TGTGCCAGCAGCTTGAACCGGGACGGCGCCTCCGGCTACACCTTC. This codes for CASSLNRDGASGYTF.

At least ten counts were recorded for this clonotype. This chain uses TRBV3-1 with TRBJ2-1, with 10 bases matching TRBD1. Germline V gives CDR1 LGHDT, CDR2 YNNKEL (reference sequence). V shed 4 bases and J 9 bases; nucleotides not matched to a gene: 3. This CDR3 has 13 residues. CDR3 loop: CASSPDRGIEQFF. The CDR3 nucleotides read TGTGCCAGCAGCCCGGACAGGGGGATTGAGCAGTTCTTC.

The chain carries TRBV6-2 or TRBV6-3 and TRBJ2-5, with D tentatively TRBD1 (6 bases). V was cut by 8 bases and J by 1 base, with 11 bases left in between. This CDR3 comprises 13 residues. The germline V gene has CDR1 MNHEY and CDR2 SVGEGT. The CDR3 sequence: CASSARGQETQYF. The CDR3 nucleotides read TGTGCCAGCTCGGCCAGGGGCCAAGAGACCCAGTACTTC.

This clonotype came up many times. This rearrangement joins TRBV11-2 to TRBJ2-7; D could derive from TRBD1 or TRBD2 (5 bases each). The CDR3 length is 14 residues. Germline V gene lookup returns CDR1 SGHAT and CDR2 FQNNGV. V was trimmed by 5 bases and J by 2 bases, leaving 13 bases between them. The CDR3 region has the DNA TGTGCCAGCAGCCCGGCAGGGAGCGCCTACGAGCAGTACTTC. Amino acids: CASSPAGSAYEQYF. The complete variable domain, with remaining parts taken from reference TRBV11-2 and TRBJ2-7, reads EAGVAQSPRYKIIEKRQSVAFWCNPISGHATLYWYQQILGQGPKLLIQFQNNGVVDDSQLPKDRFSAERLKGVDSTLKIQPAKLEDSAVYLCASSPAGSAYEQYFGPGTRLTVT.

This clonotype was recorded at least ten times. The chain carries TRBV11-2 and TRBJ1-6; D is unclear. The CDR3 runs to 18 residues. Trimming took off 1 base at V and 11 bases at J, with 24 bases between the two ends. From germline, CDR1 is SGHAT and CDR2 FQNNGV. CDR3 in DNA: TGTGCCAGCAGCTTAGGTTCACGACTACCCGGAGCATTCACACCCCTCCACTTT. Protein product: CASSLGSRLPGAFTPLHF.